This T cell receptor beta chain was profiled in a study of a mutant IDH1 vaccine in newly diagnosed glioma. Study at large: Prior therapy was radiotherapy, temozolomide, or both; most received both.

Sequenced by immunoSEQ multiplex PCR; TCRdb stores in-frame clones only, minus some. The sample shows fewer than 40,000 clones, around 80% of them seen only once. A word on this clone: As yet, its antigen is unknown.

Time point described: baseline, week 1 (first vaccination visit). Treatment here: pre-vaccination baseline after standard-of-care therapy. General study results and limits: Vaccine-induced immune responses were detected in over 90% of patients.

This CDR3 is built from 14 residues. Germline V lookup: CDR1 MNHNY, CDR2 SVGAGI (reference sequence). Unmatched junction bases numbered 7, after V lost 6 bases and J lost 8 bases. This TCR came from a man younger than 45 with glioma. The chain carries TRBV6-6 and TRBJ2-3, with TRBD2 matching 11 bases. Specimen: PBMCs, collected from a glioma patient treated with radiotherapy, temozolomide or both. Here the CDR3 reads CASSTSGGQFTQYF. The CDR3 DNA sequence: TGTGCCAGCAGCACTAGCGGGGGTCAATTTACGCAGTATTTT.